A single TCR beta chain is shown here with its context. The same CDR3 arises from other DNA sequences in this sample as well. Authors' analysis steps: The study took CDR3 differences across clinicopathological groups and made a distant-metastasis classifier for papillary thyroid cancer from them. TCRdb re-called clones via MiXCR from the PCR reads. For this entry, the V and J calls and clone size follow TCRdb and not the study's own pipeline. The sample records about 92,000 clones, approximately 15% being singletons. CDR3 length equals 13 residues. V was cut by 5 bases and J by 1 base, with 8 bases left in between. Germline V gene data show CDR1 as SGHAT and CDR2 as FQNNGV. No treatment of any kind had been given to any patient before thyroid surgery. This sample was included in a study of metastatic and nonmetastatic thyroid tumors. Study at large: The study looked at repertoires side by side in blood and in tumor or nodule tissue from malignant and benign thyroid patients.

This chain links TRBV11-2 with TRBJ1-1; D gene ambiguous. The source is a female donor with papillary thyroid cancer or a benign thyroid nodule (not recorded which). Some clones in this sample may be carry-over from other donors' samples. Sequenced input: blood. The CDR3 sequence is CASSVQTNTEAFF. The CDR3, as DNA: TGTGCCAGCAGCGTCCAGACGAACACTGAAGCTTTCTTT.